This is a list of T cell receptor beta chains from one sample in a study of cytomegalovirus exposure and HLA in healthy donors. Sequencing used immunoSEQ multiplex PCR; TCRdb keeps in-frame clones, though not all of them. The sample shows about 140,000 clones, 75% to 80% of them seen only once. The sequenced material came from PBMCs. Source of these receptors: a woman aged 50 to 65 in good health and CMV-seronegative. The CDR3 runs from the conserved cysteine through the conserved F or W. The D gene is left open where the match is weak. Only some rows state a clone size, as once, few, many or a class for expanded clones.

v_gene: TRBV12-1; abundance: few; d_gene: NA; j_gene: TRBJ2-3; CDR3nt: TGTGCCAGCGCCCGGGGGGCCGGCACAAATACGCAGTATTTT; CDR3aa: CASARGAGTNTQYF
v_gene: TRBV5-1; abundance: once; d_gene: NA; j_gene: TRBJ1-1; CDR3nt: TGCGCCAGCAGCTTGGGGAAAGGGGACACTGAAGCTTTCTTT; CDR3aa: CASSLGKGDTEAFF
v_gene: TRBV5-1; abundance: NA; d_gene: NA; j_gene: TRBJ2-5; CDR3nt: TGCGCCAGCAGCTTGGACTTTGATCCCCAAGAGACCCAGTACTTC; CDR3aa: CASSLDFDPQETQYF
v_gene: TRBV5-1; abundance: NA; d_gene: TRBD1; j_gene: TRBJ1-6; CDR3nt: TGCGCCAGCAGCATAGGACAGGCCGGAAATTCACCCCTCCACTTT; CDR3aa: CASSIGQAGNSPLHF
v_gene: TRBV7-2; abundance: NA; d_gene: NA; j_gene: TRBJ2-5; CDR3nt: TGTGCCAGCAGCTTCGGCAGGGGATTCCAAGAGACCCAGTACTTC; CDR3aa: CASSFGRGFQETQYF
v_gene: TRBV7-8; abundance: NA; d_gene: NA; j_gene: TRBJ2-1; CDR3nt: TGTGCCAGCAGCTTAGGGGCGGGGAGGACCTACAATGAGCAGTTCTTC; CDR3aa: CASSLGAGRTYNEQFF
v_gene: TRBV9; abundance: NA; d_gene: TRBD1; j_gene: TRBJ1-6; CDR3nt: TGTGCCAGCAGCCCAAGTGGGGGACAGTATAATTCACCCCTCCACTTT; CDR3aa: CASSPSGGQYNSPLHF
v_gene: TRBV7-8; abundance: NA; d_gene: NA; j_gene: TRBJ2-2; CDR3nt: TGTGCCAGCAACCACAGGGTTCCCGGGGAGCTGTTTTTT; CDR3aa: CASNHRVPGELFF
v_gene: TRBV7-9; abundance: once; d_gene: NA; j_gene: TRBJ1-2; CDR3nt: TGTTCCAGCAGCCTATCTAGCGGTTACTATGGCTACACCTTC; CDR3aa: CSSSLSSGYYGYTF
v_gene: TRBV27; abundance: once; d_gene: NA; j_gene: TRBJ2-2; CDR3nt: TGTGCCAGCAGTTTCCTCTTACGGGTGTCCGGGGAGCTGTTTTTT; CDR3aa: CASSFLLRVSGELFF
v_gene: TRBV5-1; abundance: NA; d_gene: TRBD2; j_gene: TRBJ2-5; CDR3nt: TGCGCCAGCAGCCCCACCAGGACTAGCGGGAATCAAGAGACCCAGTACTTC; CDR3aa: CASSPTRTSGNQETQYF
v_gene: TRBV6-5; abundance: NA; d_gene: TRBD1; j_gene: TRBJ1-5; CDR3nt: TGTGCCAGCAGTTACTCGGGACAGCACAATCAGCCCCAGCATTTT; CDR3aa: CASSYSGQHNQPQHF
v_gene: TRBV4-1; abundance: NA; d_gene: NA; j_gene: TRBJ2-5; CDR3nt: TGCGCCAGCAGCCAAGTGACAGGAGTCTACCAAGAGACCCAGTACTTC; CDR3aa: CASSQVTGVYQETQYF
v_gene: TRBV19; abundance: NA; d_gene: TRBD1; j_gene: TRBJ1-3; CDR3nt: TGTGCCAGTAGTCCGGGACAGTACTTTGGAAACACCATATATTTT; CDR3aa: CASSPGQYFGNTIYF
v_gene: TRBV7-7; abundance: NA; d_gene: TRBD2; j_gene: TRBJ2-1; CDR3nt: TGTGCTAGCAGCTTAGGGGCGGGGGGGCCTTATGAGCAGTTCTTC; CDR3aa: CASSLGAGGPYEQFF
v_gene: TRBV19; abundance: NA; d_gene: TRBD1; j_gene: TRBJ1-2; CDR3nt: TGTGCCAGTAGTACCAGGGGGTCTGGCTACACCTTC; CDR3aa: CASSTRGSGYTF
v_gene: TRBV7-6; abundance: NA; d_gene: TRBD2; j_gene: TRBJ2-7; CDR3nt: TGTGCCAGCAGCCCTAACCCCGGGGGGTACTACGAGCAGTACTTC; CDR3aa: CASSPNPGGYYEQYF
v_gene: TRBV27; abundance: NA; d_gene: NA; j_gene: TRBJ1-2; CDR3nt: TGTGCCAGCAGTTTATTTCTGGGCGACTATGGCTACACCTTC; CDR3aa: CASSLFLGDYGYTF
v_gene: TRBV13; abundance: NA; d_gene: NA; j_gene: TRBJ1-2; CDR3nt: TGTGCCAGCAGTTCGGCCCGCGGGGGCTATGGCTACACCTTC; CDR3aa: CASSSARGGYGYTF
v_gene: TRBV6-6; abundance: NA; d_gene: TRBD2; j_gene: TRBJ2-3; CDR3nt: TGTGCCAGCAGACAAGCGGGGGACCCCTTTGATACGCAGTATTTT; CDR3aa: CASRQAGDPFDTQYF
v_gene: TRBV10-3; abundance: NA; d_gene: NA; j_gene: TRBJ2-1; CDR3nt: TGTGCCACCAGAACAGGGTTGGGTGAGCAGTTCTTC; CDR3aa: CATRTGLGEQFF
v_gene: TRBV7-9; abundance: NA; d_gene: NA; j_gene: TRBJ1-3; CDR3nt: TGTGCCAGCAGCCCCTTAGGGGGTACCTCTGGAAACACCATATATTTT; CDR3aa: CASSPLGGTSGNTIYF
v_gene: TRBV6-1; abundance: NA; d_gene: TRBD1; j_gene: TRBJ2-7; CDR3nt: TGTGCCAGCAGCTACCCACGGGACAGCTGGGGCGAGCAGTACTTC; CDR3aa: CASSYPRDSWGEQYF
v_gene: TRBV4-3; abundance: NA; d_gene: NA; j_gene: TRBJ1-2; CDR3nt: TGCGCCAGCAGCCAAGAAGGGCGGGAGAGAGATGGCTACACCTTC; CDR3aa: CASSQEGRERDGYTF
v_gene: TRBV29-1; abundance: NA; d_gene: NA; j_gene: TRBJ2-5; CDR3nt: TGCAGCTCCCTTAGTCCCATCCGGGGGCAAGAGACCCAGTACTTC; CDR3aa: CSSLSPIRGQETQYF
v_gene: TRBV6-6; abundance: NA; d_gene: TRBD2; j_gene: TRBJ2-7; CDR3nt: TGTGCCAGCAGCCCCGGGAGGGGGGGCTACGAGCAGTACTTC; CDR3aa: CASSPGRGGYEQYF
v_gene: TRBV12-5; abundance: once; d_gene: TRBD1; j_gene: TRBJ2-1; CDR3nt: TGTGCTAGTGGTCTCCGCAGTTGGGACAGGGCCTCTGGTGAGCAGTTCTTC; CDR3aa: CASGLRSWDRASGEQFF
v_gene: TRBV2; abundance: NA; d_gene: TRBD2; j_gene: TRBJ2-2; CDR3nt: TGTGCCAGCAGAAAGACTAGCGGGGGGTCCGGGGAGCTGTTTTTT; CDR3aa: CASRKTSGGSGELFF
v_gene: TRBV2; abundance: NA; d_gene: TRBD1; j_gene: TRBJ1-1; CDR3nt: TGTGCCAGCAGTGGAGGACAGGGGTTGCCTGAAGCTTTCTTT; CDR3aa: CASSGGQGLPEAFF
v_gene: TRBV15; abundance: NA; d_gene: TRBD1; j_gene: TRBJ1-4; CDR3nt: TGTGCCACCAGCAGGAGGGGACAGGGAAACGAAAAACTGTTTTTT; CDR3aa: CATSRRGQGNEKLFF
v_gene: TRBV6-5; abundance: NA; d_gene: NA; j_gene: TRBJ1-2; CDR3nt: TGTGCCAGCAGTTCAGGCGATGCTAACTATGGCTACACCTTC; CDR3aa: CASSSGDANYGYTF
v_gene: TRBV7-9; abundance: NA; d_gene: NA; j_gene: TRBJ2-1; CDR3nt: TGTGCCAGCAGCTTAAGGGAGTTATTGCATGAGCAGTTCTTC; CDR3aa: CASSLRELLHEQFF
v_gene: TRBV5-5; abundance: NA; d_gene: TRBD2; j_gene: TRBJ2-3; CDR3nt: TGTGCCAGCAGCTACCCGACTAGCGGGGGATCAGATACGCAGTATTTT; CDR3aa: CASSYPTSGGSDTQYF
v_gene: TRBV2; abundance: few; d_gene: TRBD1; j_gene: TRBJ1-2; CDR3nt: TGTGCCAGCAGTACACAGGGGATCAACTATGGCTACACCTTC; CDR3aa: CASSTQGINYGYTF
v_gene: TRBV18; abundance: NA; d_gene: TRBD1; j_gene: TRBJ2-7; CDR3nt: TGTGCCAGCTCATATCGACAGGGGTACGAGCAGTACTTC; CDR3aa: CASSYRQGYEQYF
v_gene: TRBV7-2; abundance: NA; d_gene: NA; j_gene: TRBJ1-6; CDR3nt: TGTGCCAGCAGCCAAAGACGGACTGCGGAATCACCCCTCCACTTT; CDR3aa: CASSQRRTAESPLHF
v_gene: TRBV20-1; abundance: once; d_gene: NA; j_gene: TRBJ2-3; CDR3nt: TGCAGTCTTAAGTCATCCCGGACGCAGTATTTT; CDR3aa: CSLKSSRTQYF
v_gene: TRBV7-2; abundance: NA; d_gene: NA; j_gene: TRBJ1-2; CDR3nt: TGTGCCAGCAGCCTAAACTTGGGACGGTGGGCGGGAGGCTACACCTTC; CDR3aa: CASSLNLGRWAGGYTF
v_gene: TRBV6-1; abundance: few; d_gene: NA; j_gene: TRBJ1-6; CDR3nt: TGTGCCAGCAGGGAGAGCTCCTATAATTCACCCCTCCACTTT; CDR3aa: CASRESSYNSPLHF
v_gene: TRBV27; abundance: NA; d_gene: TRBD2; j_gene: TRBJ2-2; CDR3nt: TGTGCCAGCAGTTTAACCCAGCGGGGGGGAGGGGCGAACACCGGGGAGCTGTTTTTT; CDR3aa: CASSLTQRGGGANTGELFF
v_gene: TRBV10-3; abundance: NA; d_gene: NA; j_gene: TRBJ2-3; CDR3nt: TGTGCCATCAGTGAGGGGGGGGATACGCAGTATTTT; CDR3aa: CAISEGGDTQYF